Each of the 10 T cell receptor beta chains below was sequenced from the same sample in a study of OX40 agonist ivuxolimab in advanced cancers. TCRdb's table, derived via immunoSEQ multiplex PCR, lists solely in-frame clones and lacks some. The sample has about 64,000 clones; around 93% are singletons. The sequencing here drew on CD4+ or CD8+ T cells sorted from blood, taken in a trial of the OX40 agonist ivuxolimab. Receptor source: an adult with an advanced solid tumor such as melanoma, head and neck, liver or kidney cancer.

The CDR3 DNA is TGTGCCAGCAGTTACCCCGGGACAGGGGGAGATACGCAGTATTTT. Its translation is CASSYPGTGGDTQYF. The rearrangement uses TRBV6-6 and TRBJ2-3; 11 positions agree with TRBD1. The germline V gene has CDR1 MNHNY and CDR2 SVGAGI (reference sequence). Trimming cost V 2 bases and J 5 bases; bases outside gene matches: 3. CDR3 size: 15 residues.

The rearrangement links TRBV23-1 to TRBJ1-2; D unresolved. TRBV23-1 is known as an ORF, though its function is uncertain. Trimming left V 4 bases short and J 2 bases short, with 17 bases between. The CDR3 sequence is 16 residues long. The CDR3 DNA reads TGCGCCAGCAGTCCCCACCGGAATAGTGGAAACTATGGCTACACCTTC. As protein: CASSPHRNSGNYGYTF.

The chain links TRBV27 to TRBJ1-2; D not resolved. This CDR3 contains 13 residues. The germline CDR1 and CDR2 sequences are MNHEY and SMNVEV (reference sequence). The V end lost 5 bases, the J end lost 5 bases, and 12 bases lay between the germline ends. CDR3 in amino acids: CASSERPLYGYTF. In DNA, the CDR3 is TGTGCCAGCAGTGAGAGGCCCCTATATGGCTACACCTTC.

This chain connects TRBV19 to TRBJ2-2, with 7 bases fitting TRBD1. Germline V gene sequence: CDR1 LNHDA, CDR2 SQIVND (reference sequence). The CDR3 spans 14 residues. Losses at the gene ends were 7 bases for V and 3 bases for J; bases not matched to a gene: 5. The CDR3 DNA follows: TGTGCCAGTAACCGGGACAGTTACACCGGGGAGCTGTTTTTT. It translates to CASNRDSYTGELFF.

This sequence joins TRBV11-3 and TRBJ2-5; D may correspond to TRBD1 or TRBD2 (5 bases each). The V end lost 1 base, the J end lost 0 bases, and 6 bases lay between the germline ends. The CDR3 has 14 amino acids. Germline CDR1 SGHNT, CDR2 YENEEA. In nucleotides, the CDR3 is TGTGCCAGCAGCTTAGGGGACCACCAAGAGACCCAGTACTTC. Residues: CASSLGDHQETQYF.

The chain links TRBV18 to TRBJ2-7; the match to TRBD2 covers 11 bases. In germline, CDR1 is KGHSH, CDR2 LQKENI. The CDR3 has 15 residues. Losses at the gene ends were 4 bases for V and 3 bases for J; bases not matched to a gene: 5. CDR3 amino acids: CASSQGLADLYEQYF. CDR3 bases: TGTGCCAGCTCACAGGGACTAGCGGACCTCTACGAGCAGTACTTC.

V gene TRBV27 combines with J gene TRBJ1-1; possible D gene TRBD1, 5 bases. V shed 7 bases and J shed 1 base, with 19 bases lying between them. Germline assignment: CDR1 MNHEY and CDR2 SMNVEV (reference sequence). The CDR3 extends over 16 amino acids. CDR3 amino acids: CASTGGIGNGNTEAFF. As DNA, the CDR3 is TGTGCCAGCACTGGGGGGATCGGGAACGGGAACACTGAAGCTTTCTTT.

The chain combines TRBV7-8 with TRBJ1-5, with D unclear. This CDR3 is 15 amino acids long. Germline V gene data show CDR1 as SGHVS and CDR2 as FQNEAQ. V dropped 4 bases and J dropped 0 bases, with 10 bases sitting between them. CDR3 region: CASSSGINSNQPQHF. In DNA form, the CDR3 reads TGTGCCAGCAGCTCCGGGATCAATAGCAATCAGCCCCAGCATTTT. Looking up the rest from reference TRBV7-8 and TRBJ1-5 gives the full variable domain: GAGVSQSPRYKVAKRGQDVALRCDPISGHVSLFWYQQALGQGPEFLTYFQNEAQLDKSGLPSDRFFAERPEGSVSTLKIQRTQQEDSAVYLCASSSGINSNQPQHFGDGTRLSIL.

The rearrangement joins TRBV19 to TRBJ2-5; D possibly uses TRBD1 or TRBD2 (6 bases each). The CDR3 covers 14 residues. Germline V gene sequence: CDR1 LNHDA, CDR2 SQIVND (reference sequence). Between the trimmed V and J ends, which lost 5 bases and 5 bases, there was a span of 15 bases. DNA for the CDR3: TGTGCCAGTAGTCCAACAGGAGGGGGGGAGACCCAGTACTTC. Amino acids: CASSPTGGGETQYF.

The V and J genes are TRBV27 and TRBJ2-1; 7 bases line up with TRBD1. The germline V gene encodes CDR1 MNHEY and CDR2 SMNVEV (reference sequence). CDR3 length: 15 residues. V lost 5 bases and J lost 4; bases outside the gene matches: 8. DNA of the CDR3: TGTGCCAGCAGTCCGACAGGGCGATCGTACAATGAGCAGTTCTTC. It is translated as CASSPTGRSYNEQFF.